The T cell receptor (beta chain) described here comes from a study of identifying expanded T cells in peripheral blood. Healthy donors had no documented immune events, such as infections, while sampled. CDR1 and CDR2 (germline): SNHLY, FYNNEI. This CDR3 comprises 15 residues. Trimming took 8 bases from V and 3 from J, leaving 17 bases between them. Study observations and caveats: Differentially abundant clones: about 1.1 between replicates, 16.4 at 2 to 3 weeks, less than 20 at four. Roughly two-week clone count variance significantly increased as total template count grew.

The repertoire was sequenced with immunoSEQ multiplex PCR; TCRdb's copy has only in-frame clones and lacks some. The table lists about 100,000 clones, around nine tenths of them singletons. In regard to this clone: Its matching antigen is unknown.

Material for sequencing was blood. This receptor was identified in a person aged 18 to 75 in good health. The chain recombines TRBV2 with TRBJ1-5; D not certain. CDR3 bases: TGTGCCAGCCATCGAGACATAACGTTCAATCAGCCCCAGCATTTT. Encoded protein: CASHRDITFNQPQHF.